One and the same sample provided the 17 T cell receptor beta chains below, sequenced in a study of memory CD4+ T cells and cytomegalovirus serostatus. The sort gate was single viable CD3+CD4+CD8-CD45RO+ cells for memory CD4+ T cells. TCRdb's copy holds only in-frame clones and misses some; the assay was immunoSEQ multiplex PCR. The profile covers about 45,000 clones, with 76% appearing a single time and around 1.9% taken by the ten largest. Material: memory CD4+ T cells from blood. The receptors shown here come from an adult in good health and CMV-seronegative.

This clone occurred a few times. This chain links TRBV5-1 with TRBJ2-7; tentatively, D is TRBD2 (6 bases). Germline V gene sequence: CDR1 SGHRS, CDR2 YFSETQ. The CDR3 length is 15 residues. Trimming cost V 2 bases and J 6 bases, with 18 bases left between them. CDR3 in amino acids: CASSFAGTAEGEQYF. Here the CDR3 DNA reads TGCGCCAGCAGCTTCGCCGGGACTGCTGAGGGCGAGCAGTACTTC.

The chain has TRBV2 and TRBJ2-1; D ambiguous. Germline lookup yields CDR1 SNHLY and CDR2 FYNNEI. V gave up 6 bases and J gave up 0 bases, with 9 bases separating them. The CDR3 is made up of 14 amino acids. The DNA for the CDR3 is TGTGCCAGCAGCCTAAGCTTCTCCTACAATGAGCAGTTCTTC. Protein product: CASSLSFSYNEQFF.

This sequence joins TRBV7-2 and TRBJ1-2, with TRBD1 matching 8 bases. The V gene end was trimmed by 5 bases and the J gene end by 3 bases; junction bases not matched to a gene: 8. CDR1 is SGHTA and CDR2 is FQGNSA in the germline V gene. This CDR3 has 15 residues. CDR3 amino acids: CASSVSGTGYYGYTF. The CDR3 bases are TGTGCCAGCAGCGTATCCGGGACAGGATACTATGGCTACACCTTC.

The chain uses TRBV7-3 and TRBJ1-1; D ambiguous. Germline assignment: CDR1 SGHTA and CDR2 FQGTGA. This CDR3 has 13 residues. Trimming left V 1 base short and J 4 bases short, with 7 bases between. CDR3 coding DNA: TGTGCCAGCAGCTTAAGGCGCGGCACTGAAGCTTTCTTT. It yields the protein CASSLRRGTEAFF.

J is TRBJ1-4 and V is TRBV11-2, with D uncertain. With 2 bases removed from V and 4 bases from J, the gap between germline ends came to 5 bases. Per the germline V gene, CDR1 is SGHAT and CDR2 is FQNNGV. The CDR3 covers 13 residues. CDR3 in DNA: TGTGCCAGCAGCTTAAGGTTTAATGAAAAACTGTTTTTT. Residues: CASSLRFNEKLFF.

The J gene is TRBJ2-5, the V gene TRBV28, with 7 positions matching TRBD1. CDR3 length: 14 residues. Losses at the gene ends were 5 bases for V and 2 bases for J; bases not matched to a gene: 5. CDR1 MDHEN and CDR2 SYDVKM come from the germline V gene. The DNA for the CDR3 is TGTGCCAGCAGTAGAACAGGGGTACAAGAGACCCAGTACTTC. Its translation is CASSRTGVQETQYF. Based on the CDR3 plus reference TRBV28 and TRBJ2-5, the full variable domain is DVKVTQSSRYLVKRTGEKVFLECVQDMDHENMFWYRQDPGLGLRLIYFSYDVKMKEKGDIPEGYSVSREKKERFSLILESASTNQTSMYLCASSRTGVQETQYFGPGTRLLVL.

V is TRBV6-6 and J is TRBJ2-7; tentative D call: TRBD1 (6 bases). The length of the CDR3 is 13 residues. The V end was cut by 8 bases, the J end by 0 bases, with 11 bases between. Germline lookup yields CDR1 MNHNY and CDR2 SVGAGI (reference sequence). The CDR3 nucleotides are TGTGCCAGCCGACAGGCAAGCTCCTACGAGCAGTACTTC. The encoded protein is CASRQASSYEQYF.

The chain recombines TRBV18 with TRBJ2-7; 15 bases are shared with TRBD2. Germline V CDR1 and CDR2: KGHSH, LQKENI. With 6 bases clipped from V and 7 bases from J, the junction kept 7 bases outside the gene matches. The CDR3 sequence is 15 residues long. The CDR3 region is CASSPRTSGGAEQYF. CDR3 coding DNA: TGTGCCAGCTCTCCGCGGACTAGCGGGGGGGCGGAGCAGTACTTC.

The chain has TRBV5-1 and TRBJ2-3; no reliable D call. CDR1 and CDR2 from the germline V gene are SGHRS and YFSETQ. CDR3 length: 15 amino acids. The V end was cut by 2 bases, the J end by 0 bases, with 10 bases between. The CDR3 region has the DNA TGCGCCAGCAGCTTATCGGCCCCTAGCACAGATACGCAGTATTTT. This sequence encodes CASSLSAPSTDTQYF. Combining the CDR3 with reference TRBV5-1 and TRBJ2-3 gives the whole variable domain KAGVTQTPRYLIKTRGQQVTLSCSPISGHRSVSWYQQTPGQGLQFLFEYFSETQRNKGNFPGRFSGRQFSNSRSEMNVSTLELGDSALYLCASSLSAPSTDTQYFGPGTRLTVL.

This sequence joins TRBV25-1 and TRBJ2-1; TRBD2 agrees at 8 bases. Germline lookup yields CDR1 MGHDK and CDR2 SYGVNS. CDR3 length equals 14 residues. V lost 6 bases, J lost 8 bases, and 9 bases stayed unmatched. CDR3 region: CASSAGGASDEQFF. The CDR3 nucleotides read TGTGCCAGCAGCGCCGGGGGGGCCTCGGATGAGCAGTTCTTC.

Only a few counts were recorded for this clone. The chain joins TRBV25-1 to TRBJ2-5; 7 bases match TRBD1. Germline-derived CDR1 and CDR2 are MGHDK and SYGVNS. This CDR3 has 14 amino acids. The junction had 2 bases not matched to a gene; V was cut back by 2 bases and J by 2 bases. CDR3 amino acids: CASSEMDRQETQYF. CDR3 coding DNA: TGTGCCAGCAGTGAAATGGACAGGCAAGAGACCCAGTACTTC.

The rearrangement uses TRBV6-1 and TRBJ2-5; D might be TRBD1 (6 bases). The CDR3 length is 13 residues. CDR1 and CDR2 (germline): MNHNS, SASEGT. The ends were cut back, 5 bases at V and 5 bases at J, with 12 bases in the middle. The CDR3 sequence: CASSSGVRETQYF. The CDR3 bases are TGTGCCAGCAGTTCAGGGGTGAGGGAGACCCAGTACTTC.

J is TRBJ1-2 and V is TRBV6-6; the match to TRBD1 covers 7 bases. J was trimmed by 2 bases and V by 6 bases; bases with no gene match: 9. The CDR3 totals 15 residues. Germline V gene sequence: CDR1 MNHNY, CDR2 SVGAGI (reference sequence). The CDR3 DNA is TGTGCCAGCAGGAGGGGGCAGCGAAGCAACTATGGCTACACCTTC. Translated, it gives CASRRGQRSNYGYTF.

The V and J genes are TRBV12-5 and TRBJ2-5; D is ambiguous. V was trimmed by 0 bases and J by 3 bases, leaving 2 bases between them. This CDR3 has 12 residues. CDR1 and CDR2 (germline): LGHNT, FRNRAP. CDR3 coding DNA: TGTGCTAGTGGTTTGGTAGAAGAGACCCAGTACTTC. Translated, it gives CASGLVEETQYF.

This clone was recorded once. The genes are TRBV27 and TRBJ1-5; D is perhaps TRBD1 (5 bases). Germline-derived CDR1 and CDR2 are MNHEY and SMNVEV (reference sequence). CDR3 size: 14 residues. V was shortened by 7 bases and J by 2 bases, with 12 bases between the two germline ends. The DNA of the CDR3 is TGTGCCAGCAAATCCTGGGACGGCAATCAGCCCCAGCATTTT. Its protein is CASKSWDGNQPQHF.

The CDR3 spells CASSSYTSNEQFF. DNA of the CDR3: TGTGCCAGCAGCTCATATACCAGCAATGAGCAGTTCTTC. The chain is built from TRBV7-6 and TRBJ2-1; D uncertain. The CDR3 has 13 residues. Per the germline V gene, CDR1 is SGHVS and CDR2 is FNYEAQ. Trimming removed 4 bases from V and 6 bases from J, with 10 bases in between.

This clone has a handful of counts. This rearrangement joins TRBV27 to TRBJ1-5, with D perhaps matching TRBD1 (5 bases). Germline V CDR1 and CDR2: MNHEY, SMNVEV (reference sequence). V lost 2 bases, J lost 6 bases, and 14 bases lay in between. This CDR3 comprises 15 residues. CDR3 coding DNA: TGTGCCAGCAGTTTAAAAGGGGCCGGGATTCAGCCCCAGCATTTT. Translation: CASSLKGAGIQPQHF.